The present TCR beta chain was sequenced within a study of CD8 T cells in Susac syndrome. Germline assignment: CDR1 KGHDR and CDR2 SFDVKD. This CDR3 is 13 amino acids long. The V end lost 3 bases, the J end lost 5 bases, and 9 bases lay between the germline ends. CD8+ and CD4+ T cells from blood underwent TCR beta sequencing, which was carried out in a high-throughput format. In this sample, this clonotype turned up a few times. Reverse transcription of 0.5 to 1 ug RNA was performed with random hexamers. Amplification of the TCR beta CDR3 was carried out by immunoSEQ multiplex PCR, which spanned a total of 54 Vbeta and 13 Jbeta segments. TCRdb re-derived calls from the immunoSEQ multiplex PCR reads in MiXCR, one entry per CDR3 protein. This sample has approximately 150,000 distinct CDR3 sequences, with approximately 93% found just once.

This clonotype was sampled from a human donor in good health. V gene TRBV24-1 combines with J gene TRBJ1-1; tentative D call: TRBD1 (6 bases). Source material: CD4+ T cells from PBMCs. The CDR3 DNA is TGTGCCACCAGTGATCCGGGACAAACTGAAGCTTTCTTT. Its protein product is CATSDPGQTEAFF.